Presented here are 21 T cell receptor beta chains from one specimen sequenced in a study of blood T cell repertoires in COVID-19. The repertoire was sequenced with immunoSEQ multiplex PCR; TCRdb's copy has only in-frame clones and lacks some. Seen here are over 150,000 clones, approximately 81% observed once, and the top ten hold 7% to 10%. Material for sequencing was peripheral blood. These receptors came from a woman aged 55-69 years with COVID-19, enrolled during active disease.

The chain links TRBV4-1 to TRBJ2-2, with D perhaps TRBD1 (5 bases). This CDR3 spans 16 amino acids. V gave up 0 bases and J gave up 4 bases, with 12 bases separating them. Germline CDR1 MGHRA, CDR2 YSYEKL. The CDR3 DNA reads TGCGCCAGCAGCCAAGACCCAGGGAAAAGCACCGGGGAGCTGTTTTTT. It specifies CASSQDPGKSTGELFF.

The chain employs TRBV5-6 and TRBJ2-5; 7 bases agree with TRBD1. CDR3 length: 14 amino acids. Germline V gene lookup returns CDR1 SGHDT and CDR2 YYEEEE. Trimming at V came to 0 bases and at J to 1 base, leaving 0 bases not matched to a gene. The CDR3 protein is CASSLGQGQETQYF. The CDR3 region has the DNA TGTGCCAGCAGCTTGGGACAGGGCCAAGAGACCCAGTACTTC.

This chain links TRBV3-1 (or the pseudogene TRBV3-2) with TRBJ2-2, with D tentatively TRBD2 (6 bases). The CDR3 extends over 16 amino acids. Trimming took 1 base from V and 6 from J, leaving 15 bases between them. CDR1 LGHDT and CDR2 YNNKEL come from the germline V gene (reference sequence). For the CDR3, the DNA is TGTGCCAGCAGCCAAGCTAGCTTGGGGGGTTCCGGGGAGCTGTTTTTT. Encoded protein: CASSQASLGGSGELFF.

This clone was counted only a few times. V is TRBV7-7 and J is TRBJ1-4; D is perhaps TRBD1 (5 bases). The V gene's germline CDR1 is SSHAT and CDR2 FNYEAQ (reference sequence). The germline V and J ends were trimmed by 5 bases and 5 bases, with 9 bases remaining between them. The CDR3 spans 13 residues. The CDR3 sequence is CASSPGMNEKLFF. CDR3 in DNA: TGTGCCAGCAGCCCAGGGATGAATGAAAAACTGTTTTTT.

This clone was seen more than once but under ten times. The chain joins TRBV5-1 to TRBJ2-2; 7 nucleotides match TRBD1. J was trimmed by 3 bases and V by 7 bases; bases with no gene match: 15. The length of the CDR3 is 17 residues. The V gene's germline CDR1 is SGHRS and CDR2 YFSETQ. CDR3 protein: CASGNPPTGPYTGELFF. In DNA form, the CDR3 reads TGCGCCAGCGGAAATCCCCCGACAGGGCCTTACACCGGGGAGCTGTTTTTT.

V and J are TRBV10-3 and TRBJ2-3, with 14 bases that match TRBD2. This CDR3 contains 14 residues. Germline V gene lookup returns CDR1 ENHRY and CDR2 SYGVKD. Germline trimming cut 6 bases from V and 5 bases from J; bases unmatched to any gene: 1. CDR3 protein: CAISGTSGRDTQYF. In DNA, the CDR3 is TGTGCCATCAGCGGGACTAGCGGGAGAGATACGCAGTATTTT.

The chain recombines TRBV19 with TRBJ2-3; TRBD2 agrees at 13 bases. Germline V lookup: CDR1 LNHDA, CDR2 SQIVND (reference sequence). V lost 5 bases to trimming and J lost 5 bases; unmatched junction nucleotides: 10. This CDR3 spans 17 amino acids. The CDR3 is CASSLRGLAGEVDTQYF. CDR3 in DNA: TGTGCCAGTAGTCTCCGCGGACTAGCGGGAGAGGTAGATACGCAGTATTTT.

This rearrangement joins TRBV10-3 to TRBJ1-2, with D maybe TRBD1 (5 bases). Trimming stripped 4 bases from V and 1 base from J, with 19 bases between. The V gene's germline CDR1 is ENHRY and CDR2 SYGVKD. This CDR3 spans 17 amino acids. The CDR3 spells CAISASSGDVFNYGYTF. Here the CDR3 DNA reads TGTGCCATCAGTGCGTCTTCGGGGGATGTGTTTAACTATGGCTACACCTTC.

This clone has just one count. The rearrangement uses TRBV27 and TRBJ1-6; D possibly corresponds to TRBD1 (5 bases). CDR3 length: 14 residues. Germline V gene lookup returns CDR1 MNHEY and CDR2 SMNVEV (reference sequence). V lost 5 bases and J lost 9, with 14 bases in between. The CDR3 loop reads CASSLRGGVSPLHF. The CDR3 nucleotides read TGTGCCAGCAGTCTTCGTGGGGGGGTTTCACCCCTCCACTTT.

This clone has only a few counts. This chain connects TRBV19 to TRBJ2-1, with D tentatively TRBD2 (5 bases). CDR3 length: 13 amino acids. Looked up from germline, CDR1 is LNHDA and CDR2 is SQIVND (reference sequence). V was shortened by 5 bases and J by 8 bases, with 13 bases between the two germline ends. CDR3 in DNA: TGTGCCAGTAGTCCCCGAGGGCAGGATGAGCAGTTCTTC. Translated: CASSPRGQDEQFF.

The CDR3 here is CASSPDTQNTGELFF. DNA for the CDR3: TGTGCCAGCAGTCCAGACACACAGAACACCGGGGAGCTGTTTTTT. The chain employs TRBV2 and TRBJ2-2; D unresolved. V lost 5 bases, J lost 1 base, and 11 bases lay in between. Looked up from germline, CDR1 is SNHLY and CDR2 is FYNNEI. This CDR3 comprises 15 residues.

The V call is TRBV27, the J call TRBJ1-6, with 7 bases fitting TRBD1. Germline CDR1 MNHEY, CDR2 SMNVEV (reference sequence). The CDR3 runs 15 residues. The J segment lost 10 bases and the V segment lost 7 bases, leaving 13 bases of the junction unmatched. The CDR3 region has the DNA TGTGCCAGCACCACCCGGGACAGCATTGGATCACCCCTCCACTTT. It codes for CASTTRDSIGSPLHF.

The CDR3 nucleotides read TGTGCCAGCAGCCAAGGGTGGCAGAACACTGAAGCTTTCTTT. Protein product: CASSQGWQNTEAFF. The rearrangement uses TRBV3-1 (or the pseudogene TRBV3-2) and TRBJ1-1; no reliable D call. The CDR3 is made up of 14 amino acids. V lost 1 base to trimming and J lost 1 base, with 7 bases between them. The germline V gene encodes CDR1 LGHDT and CDR2 YNNKEL (reference sequence).

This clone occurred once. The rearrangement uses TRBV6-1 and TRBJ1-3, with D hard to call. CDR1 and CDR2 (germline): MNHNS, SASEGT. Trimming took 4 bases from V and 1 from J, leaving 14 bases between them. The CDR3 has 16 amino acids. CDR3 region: CASSVRNTVSGNTIYF. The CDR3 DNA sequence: TGTGCCAGCAGTGTACGAAATACAGTATCTGGAAACACCATATATTTT.

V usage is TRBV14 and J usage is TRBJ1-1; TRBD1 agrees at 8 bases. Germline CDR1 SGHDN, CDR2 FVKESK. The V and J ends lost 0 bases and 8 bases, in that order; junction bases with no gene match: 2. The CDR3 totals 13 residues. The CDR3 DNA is TGTGCCAGCAGCCAAGACAGGGGGCGGGAAGCTTTCTTT. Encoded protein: CASSQDRGREAFF.

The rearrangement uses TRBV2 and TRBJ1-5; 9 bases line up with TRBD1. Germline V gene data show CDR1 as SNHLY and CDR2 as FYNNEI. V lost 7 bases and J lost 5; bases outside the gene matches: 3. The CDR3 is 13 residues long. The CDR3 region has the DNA TGTGCCAGCAAACGGACAGGGGATCAGCCCCAGCATTTT. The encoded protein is CASKRTGDQPQHF. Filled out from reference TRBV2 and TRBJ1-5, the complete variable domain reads EPEVTQTPSHQVTQMGQEVILRCVPISNHLYFYWYRQILGQKVEFLVSFYNNEISEKSEIFDDQFSVERPDGSNFTLKIRSTKLEDSAMYFCASKRTGDQPQHFGDGTRLSIL.

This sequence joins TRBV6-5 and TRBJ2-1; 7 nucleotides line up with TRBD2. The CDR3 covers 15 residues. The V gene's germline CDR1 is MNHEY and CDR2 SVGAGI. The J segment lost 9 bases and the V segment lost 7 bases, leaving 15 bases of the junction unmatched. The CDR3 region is CASKPPSGGQGEQFF. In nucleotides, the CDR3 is TGTGCCAGCAAACCACCTAGCGGCGGTCAGGGTGAGCAGTTCTTC.

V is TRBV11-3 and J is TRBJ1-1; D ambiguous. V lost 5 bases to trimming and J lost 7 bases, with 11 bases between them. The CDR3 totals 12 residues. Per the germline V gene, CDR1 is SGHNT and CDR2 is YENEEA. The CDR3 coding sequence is TGTGCCAGCAGCCTTGAAGAGGGTGAAGCTTTCTTT. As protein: CASSLEEGEAFF.

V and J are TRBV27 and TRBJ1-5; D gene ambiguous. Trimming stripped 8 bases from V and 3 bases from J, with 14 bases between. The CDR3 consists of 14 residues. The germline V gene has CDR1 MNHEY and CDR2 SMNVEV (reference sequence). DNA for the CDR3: TGTGCCAGCTCCCTTGAGAGGTACAATCAGCCCCAGCATTTT. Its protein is CASSLERYNQPQHF.

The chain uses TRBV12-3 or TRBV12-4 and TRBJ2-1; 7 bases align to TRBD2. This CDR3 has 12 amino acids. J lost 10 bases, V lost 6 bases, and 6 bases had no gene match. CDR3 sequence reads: CASRGEGGEQFF. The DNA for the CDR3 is TGTGCCAGCAGGGGGGAGGGAGGGGAGCAGTTCTTC.

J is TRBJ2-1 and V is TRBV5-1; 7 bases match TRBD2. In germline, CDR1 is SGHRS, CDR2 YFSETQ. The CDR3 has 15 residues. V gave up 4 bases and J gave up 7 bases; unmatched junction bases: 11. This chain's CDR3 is CASSPMSGIGNEQFF. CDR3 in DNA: TGCGCCAGCAGCCCCATGAGCGGGATCGGGAATGAGCAGTTCTTC.